What follows are 32 T cell receptor beta chains derived from one specimen sequenced in a study of blood T cell repertoires in COVID-19. Repertoires were generated with immunoSEQ multiplex PCR, while TCRdb's copy carries only in-frame clones and drops some. This sample carries 200,000 to 250,000 clones, 75% to 85% of them seen once, and the ten largest clones take roughly 1.3%. Sequences were obtained from peripheral blood. The receptors here all came from a woman aged 25-40 years with COVID-19, enrolled during active disease.

The chain carries TRBV28 and TRBJ1-3; 8 bases agree with TRBD1. Per germline, CDR1 MDHEN and CDR2 SYDVKM. This CDR3 comprises 17 residues. J was trimmed by 0 bases and V by 5 bases; bases with no gene match: 9. This CDR3 is CASSPGQARSSGNTIYF. As DNA, the CDR3 is TGTGCCAGCAGTCCGGGACAGGCCCGGAGCTCTGGAAACACCATATATTTT.

The chain employs TRBV2 and TRBJ2-5, with 10 bases lining up with TRBD1. Looked up from germline, CDR1 is SNHLY and CDR2 is FYNNEI. The CDR3 contains 17 residues. The J segment lost 5 bases and the V segment lost 3 bases, leaving 12 bases of the junction unmatched. CDR3 sequence: CASSDPGQGFTRETQYF. The CDR3, as DNA: TGTGCCAGCAGTGACCCGGGACAGGGGTTTACGAGGGAGACCCAGTACTTC.

The CDR3: CASSLGAGSWETQYF. The CDR3 region has the DNA TGCGCCAGCAGCCTGGGAGCGGGATCGTGGGAGACCCAGTACTTC. This chain connects TRBV5-1 to TRBJ2-5, with 7 bases matching TRBD2. This CDR3 region has 15 residues. The germline V gene has CDR1 SGHRS and CDR2 YFSETQ. The junction had 11 bases not matched to a gene; V was cut back by 4 bases and J by 5 bases.

The chain uses TRBV19 and TRBJ1-6; possible D gene TRBD1, 5 bases. V lost 4 bases and J 7 bases, leaving 14 bases between the germline ends. The length of the CDR3 is 15 residues. The germline V gene encodes CDR1 LNHDA and CDR2 SQIVND (reference sequence). The CDR3 sequence: CASSTQGAGNSPLHF. The CDR3 nucleotides are TGTGCCAGTAGTACCCAGGGTGCGGGAAATTCACCCCTCCACTTT.

The rearrangement uses TRBV6-6 and TRBJ2-1; 12 nucleotides match TRBD2. Unmatched junction bases numbered 6, after V lost 5 bases and J lost 4 bases. Germline V gene lookup returns CDR1 MNHNY and CDR2 SVGAGI (reference sequence). This CDR3 has 16 residues. CDR3 sequence: CASSALAGGSYNEQFF. CDR3 DNA: TGTGCCAGCAGTGCACTAGCGGGAGGTTCGTACAATGAGCAGTTCTTC.

The J gene is TRBJ1-3, the V gene TRBV21-1. TRBV21-1 is a listed pseudogene. The CDR3 runs 18 residues. CDR3 residues: CASSKALRDSLSGNTIYF. The CDR3 DNA reads as TGTGCCAGCAGCAAAGCGCTAAGAGATTCCCTCTCTGGAAACACCATATATTTT.

The gene calls are TRBV11-2 and TRBJ1-2; D uncertain. This CDR3 spans 17 amino acids. V was cut by 1 base and J by 1 base, with 16 bases left in between. Germline CDR1 and CDR2: SGHAT and FQNNGV. CDR3 amino acids: CASSLGEPDIYNYGYTF. The DNA of the CDR3 is TGTGCCAGCAGCTTAGGAGAGCCCGACATCTATAACTATGGCTACACCTTC.

The chain uses TRBV5-1 and TRBJ1-2; weak D call: TRBD1 (6 bases). This CDR3 is 15 amino acids long. Germline loops: CDR1 SGHRS, CDR2 YFSETQ. Trimming left V 4 bases short and J 1 base short, with 14 bases between. The CDR3 region is CASSLTTGSNYGYTF. CDR3 DNA: TGCGCCAGCAGCCTTACTACAGGGAGTAACTATGGCTACACCTTC.

The chain recombines TRBV5-3 with TRBJ2-1, with a tentative D call TRBD2 (5 bases). TRBV5-3 belongs to the ORF category, with a function that is uncertain. With 2 bases removed from V and 15 bases from J, the gap between germline ends came to 18 bases. This CDR3 contains 13 residues. CDR3 nucleotides: TGTGCCAGAAGCTTTGTGTCGGGGAAGAGGCGGTTCTTC. Residues: CARSFVSGKRRFF.

V usage is TRBV6-6 and J usage is TRBJ2-5; D is undetermined. The germline CDR1 and CDR2 sequences are MNHNY and SVGAGI (reference sequence). There are 12 residues in the CDR3. Trimming shortened V by 0 bases and J by 5 bases, and 4 bases separated the two germline ends. CDR3 in DNA: TGTGCCAGCAGTTACTCCTCCGAGACCCAGTACTTC. Amino acid sequence: CASSYSSETQYF.

The V call is TRBV28, the J call TRBJ1-1, with TRBD1 matching 7 bases. The CDR3 is 11 amino acids. The trim removed 4 bases at V and 10 bases at J, leaving 3 bases unmatched. From germline, CDR1 is MDHEN and CDR2 SYDVKM. The chain's CDR3 is CASSSNRGAFF. The CDR3 DNA reads TGTGCCAGCAGTTCCAACAGGGGAGCTTTCTTT.

V usage is TRBV2 and J usage is TRBJ2-1; 9 nucleotides agree with TRBD2. This CDR3 has 13 amino acids. Germline CDR1 and CDR2: SNHLY and FYNNEI. The trim removed 9 bases at V and 5 bases at J, leaving 5 bases unmatched. As DNA, the CDR3 is TGTGCCAGGCTAGCGGGGCCCAACAATGAGCAGTTCTTC. The encoded protein is CARLAGPNNEQFF. Drawing the rest from reference TRBV2 and TRBJ2-1, the complete variable domain is EPEVTQTPSHQVTQMGQEVILRCVPISNHLYFYWYRQILGQKVEFLVSFYNNEISEKSEIFDDQFSVERPDGSNFTLKIRSTKLEDSAMYFCARLAGPNNEQFFGPGTRLTVL.

The table lists this clone with a few counts. The rearrangement uses TRBV5-6 and TRBJ1-1, with 9 positions matching TRBD1. Germline V gene sequence: CDR1 SGHDT, CDR2 YYEEEE. CDR3 size: 14 residues. J was trimmed by 5 bases and V by 4 bases; bases with no gene match: 6. CDR3 amino acids: CASSRQGVDTEAFF. CDR3 DNA sequence: TGTGCCAGCAGCCGACAGGGGGTGGATACTGAAGCTTTCTTT.

This rearrangement joins TRBV18 to TRBJ2-7; 7 bases fit TRBD1. Germline CDR1 is KGHSH and CDR2 is LQKENI. The CDR3 covers 21 residues. Trimming removed 3 bases from V and 0 bases from J; junction bases left unmatched: 23. The DNA of the CDR3 is TGTGCCAGCTCACCCCTGTCGTTCCGGACAGGTGGAACGAAGGCCTCCTACGAGCAGTACTTC. Translating it yields CASSPLSFRTGGTKASYEQYF.

The chain recombines TRBV29-1 with TRBJ2-7, with 7 bases lining up with TRBD1. The trim removed 5 bases at V and 4 bases at J, leaving 8 bases unmatched. Germline assignment: CDR1 SQVTM and CDR2 ANQGSEA. The CDR3 is 13 residues long. For the CDR3, the DNA is TGCAGCGTTTTGACAGGGAAGGTTTACGAGCAGTACTTC. It yields the protein CSVLTGKVYEQYF.

This clone was counted between two and nine times. The chain is built from TRBV20-1 and TRBJ2-7; TRBD1 matches at 10 bases. The CDR3 is 14 residues long. Germline CDR1 and CDR2: DFQATT and SNEGSKA (reference sequence). V shed 5 bases and J 5 bases; nucleotides not matched to a gene: 9. CDR3 residues: CSAGGGTGVNEQYF. CDR3 nucleotides: TGCAGTGCTGGTGGGGGGACAGGGGTAAACGAGCAGTACTTC.

V and J are TRBV6-2 or TRBV6-3 and TRBJ2-2; no reliable D call. The CDR3 has 14 residues. Between the trimmed V and J ends, which lost 2 bases and 1 base, there was a span of 5 bases. Looked up from germline, CDR1 is MNHEY and CDR2 is SVGEGT. The CDR3 sequence is CASSYTGNTGELFF. The CDR3 DNA is TGTGCCAGCAGTTACACGGGGAACACCGGGGAGCTGTTTTTT.

The rearrangement joins TRBV9 to TRBJ2-2; D is undetermined. The CDR3 contains 16 residues. Trimming took off 3 bases at V and 2 bases at J, with 14 bases between the two ends. CDR1 is SGDLS, CDR2 YYNGEE, per germline. CDR3 in DNA: TGTGCCAGCAGCGCCTCTATAGTATCCAACACCGGGGAGCTGTTTTTT. This translates into CASSASIVSNTGELFF.

This clone was recorded once. The CDR3 DNA follows: TGTGCAAGTCGCTTGGGTTGGCGGGAAGCGGGCTATGGCTACACCTTC. This sequence encodes CASRLGWREAGYGYTF. The V and J genes are TRBV12-2 and TRBJ1-2. TRBV12-2 is labeled a pseudogene. The CDR3 contains 16 residues.

The chain has TRBV4-1 and TRBJ2-7, with 15 bases matching TRBD2. Germline trimming cut 4 bases from V and 5 bases from J; bases unmatched to any gene: 12. The germline V gene encodes CDR1 MGHRA and CDR2 YSYEKL. The CDR3 is 18 amino acids. The CDR3 protein is CASSRAFLGLAGGDEQYF. The CDR3 DNA reads as TGCGCCAGCAGCCGGGCTTTCCTAGGACTAGCGGGGGGGGACGAGCAGTACTTC.

The chain links TRBV28 to TRBJ2-5, with D possibly matching TRBD1 (5 bases). The V and J ends lost 4 bases and 5 bases respectively, with 11 bases between them. Germline CDR1 MDHEN, CDR2 SYDVKM. CDR3 length equals 13 residues. CDR3 sequence (DNA): TGTGCCAGCAGTTCCAGGGTCGTCGAGACCCAGTACTTC. Its translation is CASSSRVVETQYF.

This clone showed up just a few times. J is TRBJ2-1 and V is TRBV29-1, with TRBD2 identical over 8 bases. Germline CDR1 SQVTM, CDR2 ANQGSEA. J was trimmed by 3 bases and V by 4 bases; bases with no gene match: 5. The CDR3 spans 14 residues. DNA for the CDR3: TGCAGCGTTGGCCTAGCGGGCCACTACAATGAGCAGTTCTTC. Residues: CSVGLAGHYNEQFF.

The V call is TRBV12-3 or TRBV12-4, the J call TRBJ2-1; tentatively, D is TRBD2 (6 bases). The CDR3 totals 13 residues. Trimming took off 4 bases at V and 10 bases at J, with 14 bases between the two ends. CDR3 nucleotides: TGTGCCAGCAGTTGGGACTCCTTGAGCGAGCAGTTCTTC. This encodes CASSWDSLSEQFF.

This clone was counted once. The rearrangement links TRBV29-1 to TRBJ2-7, with a tentative D call TRBD1 (5 bases). Trimming took 5 bases from V and 3 from J, leaving 11 bases between them. This CDR3 comprises 12 residues. The germline V gene encodes CDR1 SQVTM and CDR2 ANQGSEA. The CDR3 bases are TGCAGCGTTCTTCAGGGTTTCTACGAGCAGTACTTC. It codes for CSVLQGFYEQYF.

The rearrangement links TRBV28 to TRBJ1-5; D may be TRBD1 (6 bases). This CDR3 comprises 18 residues. V lost 2 bases and J lost 1, with 18 bases in between. Looked up from germline, CDR1 is MDHEN and CDR2 is SYDVKM. The CDR3 DNA follows: TGTGCCAGCAGTTTAGATCTGGGGGCAGGCGGGAGCAATCAGCCCCAGCATTTT. Encoded protein: CASSLDLGAGGSNQPQHF. Together with reference TRBV28 and TRBJ1-5, the CDR3 gives the full variable domain: DVKVTQSSRYLVKRTGEKVFLECVQDMDHENMFWYRQDPGLGLRLIYFSYDVKMKEKGDIPEGYSVSREKKERFSLILESASTNQTSMYLCASSLDLGAGGSNQPQHFGDGTRLSIL.

The V call is TRBV28, the J call TRBJ1-4; a weak D match, TRBD1 (5 bases). Germline V gene sequence: CDR1 MDHEN, CDR2 SYDVKM. Trimming shortened V by 3 bases and J by 6 bases, and 11 bases separated the two germline ends. The CDR3 contains 14 residues. CDR3 residues: CASSFLQVDEKLFF. CDR3 coding DNA: TGTGCCAGCAGTTTCTTACAGGTTGATGAAAAACTGTTTTTT.

This chain uses TRBV11-3 with TRBJ1-1; D call uncertain. CDR1 and CDR2 from the germline V gene are SGHNT and YENEEA. There are 14 residues in the CDR3. Trimming removed 1 base at V and 4 bases at J, with 10 bases between. CDR3 sequence (DNA): TGTGCCAGCAGCTTAGGTGGGAGAGGCACTGAAGCTTTCTTT. The encoded protein is CASSLGGRGTEAFF.

This clone was counted a single time. CDR3 nucleotides: TGTGCCAGCAGCCAAGACGGGACTTACTACGAGCAGTACTTC. Translation: CASSQDGTYYEQYF. The rearrangement joins TRBV3-1 (or the pseudogene TRBV3-2) to TRBJ2-7; TRBD2 is a possible D gene (6 bases). The germline CDR1 and CDR2 sequences are LGHDT and YNNKEL (reference sequence). The CDR3 has 14 amino acids. Trimming left V 0 bases short and J 3 bases short, with 9 bases between.

This chain connects TRBV30 to TRBJ2-1; D unclear. V lost 0 bases and J 6 bases, leaving 3 bases between the germline ends. CDR1 GTSNPN and CDR2 SVGIG come from the germline V gene (reference sequence). CDR3 size: 11 residues. The CDR3 sequence is CAWSVGNEQFF. CDR3 nucleotides: TGTGCCTGGAGTGTCGGCAATGAGCAGTTCTTC.

This chain joins TRBV7-2 and TRBJ2-2; D might be TRBD2 (7 bases). V was clipped by 5 bases and J by 4 bases, with 17 bases between them. CDR1 and CDR2 (germline): SGHTA, FQGNSA. There are 16 residues in the CDR3. The CDR3 nucleotides read TGTGCCAGCAGCCGTATGGGGGGGCGAGGCACCGGGGAGCTGTTTTTT. It specifies CASSRMGGRGTGELFF.

The genes are TRBV11-2 and TRBJ2-3, with TRBD2 matching over 8 bases. CDR3 length: 15 residues. J lost 3 bases, V lost 1 base, and 3 bases had no gene match. The germline gives CDR1 SGHAT, CDR2 FQNNGV. CDR3 nucleotide sequence: TGTGCCAGCAGCTTAGGGACTAGCAAAACAGATACGCAGTATTTT. This codes for CASSLGTSKTDTQYF.

The chain has TRBV27 and TRBJ2-6, with D uncertain. The CDR3 runs 15 residues. V was shortened by 10 bases and J by 1 base, with 14 bases between the two germline ends. CDR1 MNHEY and CDR2 SMNVEV come from the germline V gene (reference sequence). The CDR3 is CATKAQQSGANVLTF. The CDR3 region has the DNA TGTGCCACCAAAGCACAGCAGTCTGGGGCCAACGTCCTGACTTTC.